One and the same sample provided the 24 T cell receptor beta chains below, sequenced in a study of shared clonotypes between healthy human individuals. Positively selected for CCR7, the CD45RO-negative cells used as naive CD8 cells excluded terminally differentiated effector memory CD45RA+ cells. Clones were read by immunoSEQ multiplex PCR, and TCRdb kept only the in-frame ones, dropping some. The data contain some 2 million clones, less than 95% of them singletons. The sequencing input was naive CD8+ T cells sorted from blood. The receptors here all came from a man younger than 30 in good health.

The chain carries TRBV9 and TRBJ1-6, with 9 bases identical to TRBD1. V trimming: 4 bases; J trimming: 10 bases; junction bases outside the gene matches: 6. The CDR3 is 14 residues long. In germline, CDR1 is SGDLS, CDR2 YYNGEE. The CDR3 loop reads CASSIQGAGSPLHF. CDR3 DNA sequence: TGTGCCAGCAGCATACAGGGGGCCGGCTCACCCCTCCACTTT.

CDR3 nucleotides: TGTGCCAGCAGTTTCCGGACTAGCGGGCAAGAGACCCAGTACTTC. Its protein product is CASSFRTSGQETQYF. The genes are TRBV28 and TRBJ2-5; TRBD2 matches 11 bases. CDR3 length: 15 amino acids. CDR1 MDHEN and CDR2 SYDVKM come from the germline V gene. The J segment lost 2 bases and the V segment lost 3 bases, leaving 2 bases of the junction unmatched.

V usage is TRBV19 and J usage is TRBJ2-7; D might be TRBD2 (6 bases). This CDR3 has 15 amino acids. Germline values: CDR1 LNHDA, CDR2 SQIVND (reference sequence). V was trimmed by 3 bases and J by 0 bases, leaving 12 bases between them. The CDR3 nucleotides are TGTGCCAGTAGTATTAGCGGCAACCCCTCCTACGAGCAGTACTTC. Protein sequence: CASSISGNPSYEQYF.

J is TRBJ1-2 and V is TRBV7-9; a weak D match, TRBD1 (5 bases). Trimming pared 5 bases from V and 7 bases from J, leaving 20 bases between. The CDR3 covers 15 residues. Germline assignment: CDR1 SEHNR and CDR2 FQNEAQ (reference sequence). CDR3 coding DNA: TGTGCCAGCAGCACTGGGACTGATGGTTGGCGTGGCTACACCTTC. It translates to CASSTGTDGWRGYTF.

The rearrangement uses TRBV23-1 and TRBJ2-7; 8 bases line up with TRBD1. TRBV23-1 belongs to the ORF category, with a function that is uncertain. CDR3 length: 15 amino acids. J gave up 6 bases and V 1 base, and 8 bases lay outside the gene matches. CDR3 protein: CASSQLGQEGFEQYF. The CDR3 nucleotides read TGCGCCAGCAGTCAATTGGGACAGGAAGGATTCGAGCAGTACTTC.

This chain joins TRBV19 and TRBJ2-7, with 11 bases aligning to TRBD2. The germline CDR1 and CDR2 sequences are LNHDA and SQIVND (reference sequence). The trim removed 3 bases at V and 2 bases at J, leaving 3 bases unmatched. The CDR3 extends over 15 amino acids. CDR3 protein: CASSITSGSTYEQYF. The CDR3 coding sequence is TGTGCCAGTAGTATCACTAGCGGGAGTACCTACGAGCAGTACTTC. Full variable domain (missing parts from reference TRBV19 and TRBJ2-7): DGGITQSPKYLFRKEGQNVTLSCEQNLNHDAMYWYRQDPGQGLRLIYYSQIVNDFQKGDIAEGYSVSREKKESFPLTVTSAQKNPTAFYLCASSITSGSTYEQYFGPGTRLTVT.

This clone was recorded only once. The chain has TRBV30 and TRBJ2-5, with 10 bases aligning to TRBD2. CDR3 length equals 16 residues. With 4 bases clipped from V and 2 bases from J, the junction kept 10 bases outside the gene matches. Germline V CDR1 and CDR2: GTSNPN, SVGIG (reference sequence). The CDR3 nucleotides read TGTGCCTGGAAGGTAGCGGGGGGCCCGCGTCAAGAGACCCAGTACTTC. Translated, it gives CAWKVAGGPRQETQYF.

A single count supports this clone. The genes are TRBV11-2 and TRBJ2-5, with D hard to call. Germline V lookup: CDR1 SGHAT, CDR2 FQNNGV. The CDR3 is 14 amino acids. The germline V and J ends were trimmed by 1 base and 5 bases, with 11 bases remaining between them. The CDR3 bases are TGTGCCAGCAGCTTAGTTGCTCAGGACGAGACCCAGTACTTC. Translation gives CASSLVAQDETQYF.

V is TRBV2 and J is TRBJ2-1, with unresolved D. CDR3 size: 15 residues. Germline-derived CDR1 and CDR2 are SNHLY and FYNNEI. Deletions cut 7 bases from V and 7 bases from J, with 20 bases between. Written as DNA, the CDR3 is TGTGCCAGCAACCCGGGTGGTCCCGACGCTAATGAGCAGTTCTTC. Protein sequence: CASNPGGPDANEQFF.

This chain joins TRBV4-1 and TRBJ1-1, with 8 bases that match TRBD1. Unmatched junction bases numbered 8, after V lost 2 bases and J lost 3 bases. The CDR3 consists of 16 residues. Per the germline V gene, CDR1 is MGHRA and CDR2 is YSYEKL. The CDR3 region is CASSQYPGQGHTEAFF. The CDR3 nucleotides are TGCGCCAGCAGCCAATACCCCGGACAGGGACACACTGAAGCTTTCTTT.

The chain joins TRBV27 to TRBJ2-7; 13 bases align to TRBD2. CDR3 length equals 15 residues. With 8 bases clipped from V and 4 bases from J, the junction kept 8 bases outside the gene matches. CDR1 is MNHEY and CDR2 is SMNVEV in the germline V gene (reference sequence). The CDR3 reads CASGGLAGLLYEQYF. The CDR3 DNA reads TGTGCCAGCGGGGGACTAGCGGGACTTTTATACGAGCAGTACTTC.

The gene calls are TRBV7-6 and TRBJ2-5; D not certain. Germline V gene sequence: CDR1 SGHVS, CDR2 FNYEAQ. Trimming removed 1 base at V and 11 bases at J, with 11 bases between. This CDR3 region has 12 residues. CDR3 bases: TGTGCCAGCAGCTTAGGGTCCACTGCACAGTACTTC. This sequence encodes CASSLGSTAQYF.

The chain recombines TRBV2 with TRBJ1-6; a weak D match, TRBD1 (6 bases). Germline assignment: CDR1 SNHLY and CDR2 FYNNEI. There are 16 residues in the CDR3. V gave up 3 bases and J gave up 10 bases, with 19 bases separating them. This chain's CDR3 is CASSDHPEGERSPLHF. CDR3 DNA: TGTGCCAGCAGTGACCACCCGGAGGGGGAGAGGTCACCCCTCCACTTT. Filled out from reference TRBV2 and TRBJ1-6, the complete variable domain reads EPEVTQTPSHQVTQMGQEVILRCVPISNHLYFYWYRQILGQKVEFLVSFYNNEISEKSEIFDDQFSVERPDGSNFTLKIRSTKLEDSAMYFCASSDHPEGERSPLHFGNGTRLTVT.

This chain connects TRBV27 to TRBJ2-3; a weak D match, TRBD1 (6 bases). CDR3 length: 18 amino acids. The germline V gene encodes CDR1 MNHEY and CDR2 SMNVEV (reference sequence). V was shortened by 3 bases and J by 2 bases, with 21 bases between the two germline ends. CDR3 region: CASSFFLSDREYTDTQYF. The CDR3 coding sequence is TGTGCCAGCAGTTTCTTCCTTTCGGACAGAGAGTACACAGATACGCAGTATTTT.

To note about this clone: The sample has other DNA sequences that encode this CDR3 too. The CDR3 loop is CASSSTGNNEQFF. DNA of the CDR3: TGTGCCAGCAGCTCCACAGGGAACAATGAGCAGTTCTTC. The chain is built from TRBV7-9 and TRBJ2-1; D might be TRBD1 (6 bases). V dropped 4 bases and J dropped 5 bases, with 9 bases sitting between them. This CDR3 region has 13 residues. CDR1 and CDR2 from the germline V gene are SEHNR and FQNEAQ (reference sequence).

The V call is TRBV5-1, the J call TRBJ2-7; 8 bases line up with TRBD2. Trimming took 4 bases from V and 4 from J; bases not matched to a gene: 7. The CDR3 sequence is 14 residues long. Germline V gives CDR1 SGHRS, CDR2 YFSETQ. Here the CDR3 reads CASSQGLGEYEQYF. CDR3 nucleotides: TGCGCCAGCAGCCAGGGACTAGGGGAATACGAGCAGTACTTC.

The chain is built from TRBV2 and TRBJ2-7; 12 bases line up with TRBD2. V lost 4 bases to trimming and J lost 7 bases; unmatched junction nucleotides: 5. From germline, CDR1 is SNHLY and CDR2 FYNNEI. The CDR3 runs to 14 residues. CDR3 amino acids: CASSGTSGVEEQYF. In DNA form, the CDR3 reads TGTGCCAGCAGTGGGACTAGCGGGGTGGAGGAGCAGTACTTC.

The rearrangement links TRBV9 to TRBJ2-7; D possibly corresponds to TRBD1 (6 bases). This CDR3 has 16 amino acids. Trimming shortened V by 3 bases and J by 3 bases, and 19 bases separated the two germline ends. Germline V gene data show CDR1 as SGDLS and CDR2 as YYNGEE. CDR3 sequence reads: CASSAGYPGQIYEQYF. In DNA form, the CDR3 reads TGTGCCAGCAGCGCGGGATACCCGGGACAAATCTACGAGCAGTACTTC.

This clone showed up just a few times. This chain links TRBV18 with TRBJ1-2; possibly TRBD1 for D (6 bases). CDR3 size: 15 residues. Looked up from germline, CDR1 is KGHSH and CDR2 is LQKENI. Between the trimmed V and J ends, which lost 3 bases and 0 bases, there was a span of 11 bases. The CDR3 region has the DNA TGTGCCAGCTCACCTAGTGGACAGACTAACTATGGCTACACCTTC. Encoded protein: CASSPSGQTNYGYTF.

The chain is built from TRBV30 and TRBJ2-7; D is unclear. CDR1 is GTSNPN, CDR2 SVGIG, per germline (reference sequence). CDR3 length: 13 amino acids. With 0 bases removed from V and 6 bases from J, the gap between germline ends came to 12 bases. The CDR3 nucleotides are TGTGCCTGGAGTGTACTTAGTTCCACCGAGCAGTACTTC. Translating it yields CAWSVLSSTEQYF.

The chain links TRBV28 to TRBJ2-3; the match to TRBD2 covers 7 bases. The CDR3 has 15 amino acids. With 2 bases clipped from V and 2 bases from J, the junction kept 4 bases outside the gene matches. Germline V gives CDR1 MDHEN, CDR2 SYDVKM. The CDR3 here is CASSLRDYNTDTQYF. The DNA for the CDR3 is TGTGCCAGCAGTTTAAGGGACTACAACACAGATACGCAGTATTTT.

The chain is built from TRBV7-9 and TRBJ2-7; D is undetermined. CDR3 length equals 13 residues. Per the germline V gene, CDR1 is SEHNR and CDR2 is FQNEAQ (reference sequence). The V gene lost 2 bases and the J gene lost 2 bases, with 7 bases spanning the gap. The DNA of the CDR3 is TGTGCCAGCAGCTTATATCCTGCCTACGAGCAGTACTTC. Translated: CASSLYPAYEQYF. The whole variable domain, remainder taken from reference TRBV7-9 and TRBJ2-7, is DTGVSQNPRHKITKRGQNVTFRCDPISEHNRLYWYRQTLGQGPEFLTYFQNEAQLEKSRLLSDRFSAERPKGSFSTLEIQRTEQGDSAMYLCASSLYPAYEQYFGPGTRLTVT.

The V and J genes are TRBV9 and TRBJ1-3; D not resolved. The CDR3 has 14 residues. Between the trimmed V and J ends, which lost 6 bases and 0 bases, there was a span of 10 bases. Germline V CDR1 and CDR2: SGDLS, YYNGEE. The CDR3 loop reads CASNEAISGNTIYF. CDR3 nucleotides: TGTGCCAGCAACGAGGCGATCTCTGGAAACACCATATATTTT.

As concerns this clone: Distinct nucleotide sequences in the sample also encode this CDR3. Here the CDR3 reads CASSSDSYEQYF. CDR3 bases: TGTGCCAGCAGCTCGGACTCCTACGAGCAGTACTTC. The gene calls are TRBV5-6 and TRBJ2-7, with D unresolved. V dropped 3 bases and J dropped 0 bases, with 4 bases sitting between them. Germline V lookup: CDR1 SGHDT, CDR2 YYEEEE. The CDR3 sequence is 12 residues long.